Listed here are 6 T cell receptor beta chains from one sample, sequenced in a study of T cell repertoires in cytomegalovirus infection. TCRdb re-called the reads with MiXCR, one entry per CDR3 protein. This table holds 830,000 or so distinct CDR3 sequences, around a third found once. These receptors are not linked to any known antigen. The sample was cultured CD8+ T cells from PBMCs, taken from culture after CMV antigen stimulation. The receptors come from a human donor in good health (CMV status not recorded). Some clones in this sample may be carry-over from other donors' samples.

The table lists this clonotype with many counts. The V gene is TRBV7-6, the J gene TRBJ2-7, with 11 bases fitting TRBD2. With V trimmed by 5 bases and J by 6 bases, 3 bases remained unmatched. The length of the CDR3 is 13 residues. Germline V gene lookup returns CDR1 SGHVS and CDR2 FNYEAQ. The CDR3 reads CASSDSGGGEQYF. The CDR3 DNA is TGTGCCAGCAGCGATAGCGGGGGGGGCGAGCAGTACTTC.

This clonotype was seen a few times. The chain is built from TRBV7-9 and TRBJ2-3, with TRBD1 as a possible D gene (6 bases). This CDR3 contains 15 residues. Germline V CDR1 and CDR2: SEHNR, FQNEAQ (reference sequence). With 5 bases removed from V and 1 base from J, the gap between germline ends came to 13 bases. Here the CDR3 DNA reads TGTGCCAGCAGCGCCCGGGACATAGGCACAGATACGCAGTATTTT. It specifies CASSARDIGTDTQYF. Supplemented by reference TRBV7-9 and TRBJ2-3, the full variable domain reads DTGVSQNPRHKITKRGQNVTFRCDPISEHNRLYWYRQTLGQGPEFLTYFQNEAQLEKSRLLSDRFSAERPKGSFSTLEIQRTEQGDSAMYLCASSARDIGTDTQYFGPGTRLTVL.

There are a few counts of this clonotype. The chain joins TRBV7-3 to TRBJ1-1; maybe TRBD1 (5 bases). The CDR3 loop spans 15 amino acids. V lost 6 bases and J lost 1, with 15 bases in between. CDR1 is SGHTA and CDR2 is FQGTGA in the germline V gene. CDR3 in DNA: TGTGCCAGCAGGCACCGGGACGGACAGAACACTGAAGCTTTCTTT. It specifies CASRHRDGQNTEAFF.

At least ten counts were recorded for this clonotype. The V call is TRBV19, the J call TRBJ1-1; 7 bases fit TRBD1. From germline, CDR1 is LNHDA and CDR2 SQIVND (reference sequence). The CDR3 totals 16 residues. The V gene end was trimmed by 7 bases and the J gene end by 1 base; junction bases not matched to a gene: 12. CDR3 DNA: TGTGCCAGTATAGAAAACGGACAGGCGAGGAACACTGAAGCTTTCTTT. Its protein product is CASIENGQARNTEAFF.

This clonotype was observed a few times. The rearrangement joins TRBV10-3 to TRBJ2-7, with D perhaps matching TRBD1 (5 bases). The V gene's germline CDR1 is ENHRY and CDR2 SYGVKD. CDR3 length: 13 amino acids. Between the trimmed V and J ends, which lost 8 bases and 0 bases, there was a span of 11 bases. CDR3 DNA sequence: TGTGCCATCCTCGACAGTGACTCCTACGAGCAGTACTTC. It encodes CAILDSDSYEQYF.

This clonotype has a count of ten or more. The chain has TRBV7-8 and TRBJ2-3; D is possibly TRBD1 or TRBD2 (5 bases each). V was clipped by 2 bases and J by 1 base, with 10 bases between them. The CDR3 covers 15 residues. Germline CDR1 and CDR2: SGHVS and FQNEAQ. CDR3 amino acids: CASSLTGPRTDTQYF. The CDR3 DNA follows: TGTGCCAGCAGCTTAACGGGACCTCGCACAGATACGCAGTATTTT.